The following is a TCR beta chain sequence with its context. Its antigen is not known. Trimming stripped 5 bases from V and 2 bases from J, with 10 bases between. The CDR3 runs to 13 residues. Germline CDR1 reads LNHNV; CDR2 reads YYDKDF (reference sequence). The treatment here: around 19 received Ad26.COV2.S at low or high dose, single or two shots; roughly five received placebo; per-sample allocation not given. Each sample was drawn 63 days after the first injection (of vaccine or placebo). Method: immunoSEQ multiplex PCR; TCRdb's copy keeps in-frame clones and lacks some. Of roughly 320,000 clones in the sample, just under 85% were seen once. The source of the sample is a study of Ad26.COV2.S vaccination and SARS-CoV-2 variants. Whole-study context: Dosing was one shot or two shots 56 days apart. General study findings and limits: Recipients of either vaccine or placebo displayed similar breadth of non-spike TCRs. Placebo recipients showed lower spike-specific TCR breadth than vaccinees. In vaccinated individuals, spike-specific CD8+ and CD4+ T cell responses reportedly displayed substantial breadth.

The specimen was peripheral blood, collected in a trial of Ad26.COV2.S vaccine versus placebo. The receptor was isolated from a person between 18 and 65 years old who received the Ad26.COV2.S COVID-19 vaccine or a placebo. The chain carries TRBV15 and TRBJ2-7; weak D call: TRBD1 (6 bases). The CDR3 reads CATSLAGAYEQYF. The CDR3 bases are TGTGCCACCAGCCTCGCAGGGGCCTACGAGCAGTACTTC.